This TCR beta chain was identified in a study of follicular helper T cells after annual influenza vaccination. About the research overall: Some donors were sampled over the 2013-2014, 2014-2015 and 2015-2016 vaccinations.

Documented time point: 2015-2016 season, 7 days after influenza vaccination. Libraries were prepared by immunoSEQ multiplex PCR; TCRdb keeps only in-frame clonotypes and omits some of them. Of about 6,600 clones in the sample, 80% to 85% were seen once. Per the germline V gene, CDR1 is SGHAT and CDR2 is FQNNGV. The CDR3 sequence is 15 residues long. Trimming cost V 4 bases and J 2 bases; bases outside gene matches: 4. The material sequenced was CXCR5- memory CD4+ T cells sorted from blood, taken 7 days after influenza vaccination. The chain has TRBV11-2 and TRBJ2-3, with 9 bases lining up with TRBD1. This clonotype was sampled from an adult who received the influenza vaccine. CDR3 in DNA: TGTGCCAGCAGCTATACAGGGGGCTCCACAGATACGCAGTATTTT. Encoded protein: CASSYTGGSTDTQYF.